The TCR beta chain under discussion was sequenced for a study of Ad26.COV2.S vaccination and SARS-CoV-2 variants. Produced via immunoSEQ multiplex PCR; TCRdb's table is partial and in-frame only. The sample carries 350,000 to 550,000 clones, nearly 90% recorded once. Trimming left V 5 bases short and J 1 base short, with 14 bases between. CDR3 length equals 15 residues. The germline V gene has CDR1 SGHTA and CDR2 FQGTGA. Treatment given: approximately 18 received Ad26.COV2.S at low or high dose, single or two shots; roughly five received placebo; per-sample allocation not given. Sampling was done on day 63 after the first vaccine or placebo injection.

Source: peripheral blood, taken in a trial of Ad26.COV2.S vaccine versus placebo. This receptor was obtained from a person between 18 and 65 years old who received the Ad26.COV2.S COVID-19 vaccine or a placebo. The chain joins TRBV7-3 to TRBJ1-1; possibly TRBD1 for D (6 bases). CDR3 loop: CASSLQLGQNTEAFF. DNA of the CDR3: TGTGCCAGCAGCCTCCAACTGGGACAGAACACTGAAGCTTTCTTT.